These 29 T cell receptor beta chains came from one sample sequenced in a study of T-cell reconstitution after alpha-beta-depleted transplantation in children. Unique molecular identifiers were incorporated into the prepared TCRbeta library. TCRdb passed the PCR reads through MiXCR, listing each CDR3 protein once. The sample includes 550,000 to 600,000 distinct CDR3 sequences, around 23% of them seen just once. Sequenced here: PBMCs, mostly from graft donor cells, sampled 360 days after TCRalphabeta/CD19-depleted stem cell transplant. The receptors here all came from a boy younger than two who had a stem cell transplant for acute myeloid leukemia, so the T cells may come from the graft donor.

This clonotype came up many times. This chain joins TRBV6-5 and TRBJ2-7, with a weak D call TRBD1 (6 bases). This CDR3 is 17 amino acids long. V shed 0 bases and J shed 3 bases, with 18 bases lying between them. Germline CDR1 is MNHEY and CDR2 is SVGAGI. CDR3 bases: TGTGCCAGCAGTTACTCCTATTCTGATGTAGGGGGCTACGAGCAGTACGTC. It encodes CASSYSYSDVGGYEQYV.

This clonotype was picked up a small number of times. This chain joins TRBV7-9 and TRBJ2-2; D call uncertain. The CDR3 covers 15 residues. With 2 bases removed from V and 4 bases from J, the gap between germline ends came to 11 bases. Germline V gives CDR1 SEHNR, CDR2 FQNEAQ (reference sequence). CDR3 amino acids: CASSLTRISTGELFF. The CDR3 region has the DNA TGTGCCAGCAGCTTAACCCGCATCTCCACCGGGGAGCTGTTTTTT.

This clonotype came up a few times. The chain is built from TRBV6-5 and TRBJ2-5; TRBD2 matches 10 bases. CDR1 and CDR2 (germline): MNHEY, SVGAGI. The CDR3 totals 15 residues. With 2 bases clipped from V and 5 bases from J, the junction kept 5 bases outside the gene matches. CDR3 sequence reads: CASSYPSGGEETQYF. In DNA form, the CDR3 reads TGTGCCAGCAGTTACCCTAGCGGGGGTGAGGAGACCCAGTACTTC.

In this sample, this clonotype turned up a few times. V gene TRBV20-1 combines with J gene TRBJ2-7; TRBD1 aligns across 8 bases. There are 16 residues in the CDR3. Germline CDR1 reads DFQATT; CDR2 reads SNEGSKA (reference sequence). Unmatched junction bases numbered 9, after V lost 0 bases and J lost 2 bases. CDR3 nucleotide sequence: TGCAGTGCTAGAGATGGGGCAGGGGGCGAGACCTACGAGCAGTACTTC. Translated: CSARDGAGGETYEQYF.

This clonotype was recorded many times. V usage is TRBV4-3 and J usage is TRBJ2-1, with D perhaps matching TRBD1 or TRBD2 (5 bases each). Trimming removed 0 bases at V and 0 bases at J, with 12 bases between. This CDR3 comprises 17 residues. CDR1 LGHNA and CDR2 YSLEER come from the germline V gene. CDR3 DNA sequence: TGCGCCAGCAGCCAAGACCCCCAGGGACGCTCCTACAATGAGCAGTTCTTC. This codes for CASSQDPQGRSYNEQFF.

The rearrangement uses TRBV29-1 and TRBJ2-7; perhaps TRBD1 as D (6 bases). Germline CDR1 SQVTM, CDR2 ANQGSEA. Trimming pared 5 bases from V and 2 bases from J, leaving 16 bases between. The CDR3 runs to 14 residues. The CDR3: CSVLAQGTTYEQYF. The CDR3, as DNA: TGCAGCGTTTTAGCACAGGGAACGACCTACGAGCAGTACTTC.

This clonotype has a handful of counts. The J gene is TRBJ2-1, the V gene TRBV4-3; D remains ambiguous. Germline values: CDR1 LGHNA, CDR2 YSLEER. The CDR3 covers 14 residues. V lost 0 bases to trimming and J lost 9 bases, with 12 bases between them. Here the CDR3 reads CASSQEWQRREQFF. The DNA for the CDR3 is TGCGCCAGCAGCCAAGAGTGGCAGCGACGTGAGCAGTTCTTC.

This clonotype showed up just a few times. The chain recombines TRBV7-6 with TRBJ1-5; D ambiguous. The CDR3 extends over 13 amino acids. Germline V gene lookup returns CDR1 SGHVS and CDR2 FNYEAQ. V was cut by 0 bases and J by 3 bases, with 3 bases left in between. CDR3 in DNA: TGTGCCAGCAGCTTAGCGAACAATCAGCCCCAGCATTTT. Its translation is CASSLANNQPQHF.

This clonotype appeared a few times. The J gene is TRBJ2-7, the V gene TRBV7-2, with TRBD2 identical over 7 bases. Germline CDR1 and CDR2: SGHTA and FQGNSA. V lost 1 base, J lost 1 base, and 7 bases stayed unmatched. The CDR3 sequence is 16 residues long. The CDR3 protein is CASSLGGGRTSYEQYF. CDR3 sequence (DNA): TGTGCCAGCAGCTTAGGGGGGGGACGGACGTCCTACGAGCAGTACTTC.

This clonotype was picked up many times. This sequence joins TRBV12-3 or TRBV12-4 and TRBJ2-1, with unresolved D. V lost 7 bases and J 7 bases, leaving 8 bases between the germline ends. There are 11 residues in the CDR3. The CDR3: CASTLGNEQFF. The CDR3 nucleotides read TGTGCCAGCACCCTAGGGAATGAGCAGTTCTTC.

This clonotype was picked up a small number of times. The chain has TRBV27 and TRBJ1-5; the D is unclear. This CDR3 comprises 14 residues. Trimming pared 2 bases from V and 9 bases from J, leaving 14 bases between. Germline V lookup: CDR1 MNHEY, CDR2 SMNVEV (reference sequence). The CDR3 DNA sequence: TGTGCCAGCAGTTTAACGTTCTCTAGGAGGCCCCAGCATTTT. Its protein is CASSLTFSRRPQHF.

This clonotype was picked up many times. The rearrangement joins TRBV14 to TRBJ2-5; a possible D gene is TRBD1 (5 bases). Trimming took off 0 bases at V and 4 bases at J, with 6 bases between the two ends. Germline loops: CDR1 SGHDN, CDR2 FVKESK. This CDR3 is 13 amino acids long. The DNA for the CDR3 is TGTGCCAGCAGCCAAGATCAGGGAGAGACCCAGTACTTC. Amino acids: CASSQDQGETQYF.

The table lists this clonotype with a few counts. This chain uses TRBV20-1 with TRBJ2-5; 7 bases map to TRBD1. The length of the CDR3 is 15 residues. The germline gives CDR1 DFQATT, CDR2 SNEGSKA (reference sequence). V was pared by 3 bases and J by 4 bases, with 11 bases of the junction left unmatched. CDR3 sequence (DNA): TGCAGTGCTAGGGGCAGGGGGAGAGATGGAGAGACCCAGTACTTC. Protein product: CSARGRGRDGETQYF.

This clonotype was counted only a few times. The rearrangement links TRBV11-2 to TRBJ2-2; no clear D. With 5 bases removed from V and 7 bases from J, the gap between germline ends came to 11 bases. This CDR3 spans 13 amino acids. CDR1 and CDR2 from the germline V gene are SGHAT and FQNNGV. CDR3 amino acids: CASSPIGDGELFF. The CDR3 DNA is TGTGCCAGCAGCCCAATTGGGGACGGGGAGCTGTTTTTT. Variable domain in full (rest from reference TRBV11-2 and TRBJ2-2): EAGVAQSPRYKIIEKRQSVAFWCNPISGHATLYWYQQILGQGPKLLIQFQNNGVVDDSQLPKDRFSAERLKGVDSTLKIQPAKLEDSAVYLCASSPIGDGELFFGEGSRLTVL.

This clonotype was counted at least ten times. The chain has TRBV28 and TRBJ2-5; tentatively, D is TRBD2 (7 bases). Germline lookup yields CDR1 MDHEN and CDR2 SYDVKM. Trimming pared 6 bases from V and 5 bases from J, leaving 16 bases between. There are 14 residues in the CDR3. The CDR3 DNA is TGTGCCAGCAGCCCCGATGGGGGGGCGGAGACCCAGTACTTC. It specifies CASSPDGGAETQYF.

In DNA, the CDR3 is TGTGCCAGCAGTGATCCTTACCGGACAGGGGATACGCAGTATTTT. It specifies CASSDPYRTGDTQYF. The chain couples TRBV25-1 to TRBJ2-3; 8 bases agree with TRBD1. CDR1 and CDR2 (germline): MGHDK, SYGVNS. V was clipped by 3 bases and J by 6 bases; unmatched bases: 8. This CDR3 region has 15 residues.

In this sample, this clonotype turned up a few times. This chain links TRBV4-3 with TRBJ2-7; D uncertain. V lost 0 bases to trimming and J lost 1 base, with 10 bases between them. The CDR3 has 15 residues. The V gene's germline CDR1 is LGHNA and CDR2 YSLEER. Here the CDR3 reads CASSQDVRGSYEQYF. The CDR3 nucleotides are TGCGCCAGCAGCCAAGATGTGAGAGGTTCCTACGAGCAGTACTTC.

This clonotype was seen more than once but under ten times. V usage is TRBV6-1 and J usage is TRBJ1-5, with D possibly TRBD1 on 5 matching bases. Germline-derived CDR1 and CDR2 are MNHNS and SASEGT. Trimming took off 4 bases at V and 2 bases at J, with 12 bases between the two ends. CDR3 size: 15 residues. The CDR3 is CASSGGGLGNQPQHF. CDR3 DNA: TGTGCCAGCAGTGGGGGGGGTTTGGGCAATCAGCCCCAGCATTTT.

This chain connects TRBV6-1 to TRBJ1-4; TRBD1 might be the D (6 bases). V lost 0 bases and J lost 8, with 13 bases in between. The CDR3 spans 15 residues. The V gene's germline CDR1 is MNHNS and CDR2 SASEGT. The CDR3 bases are TGTGCCAGCAGTGAAGCGCACAGGGCAGCGGAAAAACTGTTTTTT. Translated, it gives CASSEAHRAAEKLFF.

Many counts were recorded for this clonotype. The genes are TRBV12-3 or TRBV12-4 and TRBJ2-5, with 8 bases fitting TRBD1. Trimming cost V 3 bases and J 3 bases; bases outside gene matches: 3. This CDR3 is 14 amino acids long. The CDR3 here is CASSFQTGEETQYF. The CDR3 DNA follows: TGTGCCAGCAGTTTCCAGACAGGGGAAGAGACCCAGTACTTC.

This clonotype has just a few counts. The chain has TRBV6-1 and TRBJ2-7; D unresolved. This CDR3 comprises 16 residues. Per germline, CDR1 MNHNS and CDR2 SASEGT. V shed 6 bases and J shed 2 bases, with 20 bases lying between them. CDR3 in amino acids: CASSQFNPTATYEQYF. The DNA for the CDR3 is TGTGCCAGCAGCCAATTCAACCCGACTGCCACCTACGAGCAGTACTTC.

V gene TRBV29-1 combines with J gene TRBJ2-2; 7 bases align to TRBD1. J lost 4 bases, V lost 6 bases, and 8 bases had no gene match. The CDR3 extends over 14 amino acids. In germline, CDR1 is SQVTM, CDR2 ANQGSEA. The CDR3 loop is CSVEQGFGTGELFF. The CDR3 nucleotides read TGCAGCGTGGAACAGGGGTTCGGCACCGGGGAGCTGTTTTTT.

There are many counts of this clonotype. The CDR3: CASSYVEQYV. CDR3 DNA sequence: TGTGCCAGCAGCTACGTTGAGCAGTACGTC. V and J are TRBV5-6 and TRBJ2-7; no reliable D call. V was clipped by 3 bases and J by 7 bases, with 5 bases between them. The CDR3 consists of 10 residues. CDR1 and CDR2 (germline): SGHDT, YYEEEE.

The genes are TRBV5-1 and TRBJ2-4; perhaps TRBD1 as D (5 bases). This CDR3 comprises 19 residues. The germline CDR1 and CDR2 sequences are SGHRS and YFSETQ. Trimming pared 2 bases from V and 1 base from J, leaving 22 bases between. The chain's CDR3 is CASSLIRQSHPLAKNIQYF. Here the CDR3 DNA reads TGCGCCAGCAGCTTAATAAGACAGAGCCACCCCCTGGCCAAAAACATTCAGTACTTC.

This sequence joins TRBV4-3 and TRBJ2-1, with 11 nucleotides matching TRBD2. J gave up 5 bases and V 4 bases, and 10 bases lay outside the gene matches. The CDR3 runs to 17 residues. CDR1 LGHNA and CDR2 YSLEER come from the germline V gene. Here the CDR3 reads CASSPTGGLAAHNEQFF. In DNA form, the CDR3 reads TGCGCCAGCAGCCCGACGGGGGGACTAGCGGCCCACAATGAGCAGTTCTTC.

V gene TRBV6-1 combines with J gene TRBJ2-1; TRBD1 matches at 7 bases. CDR1 is MNHNS and CDR2 is SASEGT in the germline V gene. With V trimmed by 7 bases and J by 1 base, 4 bases remained unmatched. The CDR3 runs 14 residues. CDR3 in amino acids: CASTATGSYNEQFF. CDR3 in DNA: TGTGCCAGCACGGCGACAGGGTCCTACAATGAGCAGTTCTTC.

This clonotype came up many times. The rearrangement links TRBV28 to TRBJ2-7, with 7 bases lining up with TRBD2. Looked up from germline, CDR1 is MDHEN and CDR2 is SYDVKM. With 6 bases clipped from V and 3 bases from J, the junction kept 5 bases outside the gene matches. The CDR3 has 13 residues. The CDR3 is CASSRGDYYEQYV. The CDR3 DNA is TGTGCCAGCAGCCGGGGGGATTACTACGAGCAGTACGTC.

This clonotype has only a few counts. The genes are TRBV6-5 and TRBJ2-7, with D uncertain. The germline gives CDR1 MNHEY, CDR2 SVGAGI. The length of the CDR3 is 13 residues. V gave up 0 bases and J gave up 2 bases, with 5 bases separating them. CDR3 amino acids: CASSYSNTYEQYV. As DNA, the CDR3 is TGTGCCAGCAGTTACTCGAATACCTACGAGCAGTACGTC.

This clonotype has only a few counts. This chain connects TRBV7-8 to TRBJ2-1; a possible D gene is TRBD1 (5 bases). The CDR3 consists of 16 residues. CDR1 and CDR2 (germline): SGHVS, FQNEAQ. V dropped 1 base and J dropped 6 bases, with 16 bases sitting between them. CDR3 sequence: CASSLGRTRESNEQFF. CDR3 in DNA: TGTGCCAGCAGCTTAGGTAGGACAAGGGAAAGCAATGAGCAGTTCTTC.